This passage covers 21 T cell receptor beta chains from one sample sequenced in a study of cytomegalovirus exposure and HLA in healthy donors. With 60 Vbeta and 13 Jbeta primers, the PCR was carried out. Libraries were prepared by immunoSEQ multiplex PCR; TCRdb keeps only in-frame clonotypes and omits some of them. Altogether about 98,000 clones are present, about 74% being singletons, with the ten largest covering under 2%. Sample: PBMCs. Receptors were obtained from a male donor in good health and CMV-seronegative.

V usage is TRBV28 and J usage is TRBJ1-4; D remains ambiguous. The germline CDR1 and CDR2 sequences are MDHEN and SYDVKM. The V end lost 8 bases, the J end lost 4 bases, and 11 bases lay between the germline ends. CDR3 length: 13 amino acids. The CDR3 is CASHEGGNEKLFF. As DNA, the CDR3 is TGTGCCAGCCATGAGGGTGGTAATGAAAAACTGTTTTTT.

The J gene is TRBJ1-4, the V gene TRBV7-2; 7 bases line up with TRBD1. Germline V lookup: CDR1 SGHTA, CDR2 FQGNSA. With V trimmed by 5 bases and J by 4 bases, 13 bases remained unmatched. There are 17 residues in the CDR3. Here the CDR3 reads CASSTRSYGTVNEKLFF. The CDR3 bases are TGTGCCAGCAGCACTAGAAGTTATGGGACAGTTAATGAAAAACTGTTTTTT.

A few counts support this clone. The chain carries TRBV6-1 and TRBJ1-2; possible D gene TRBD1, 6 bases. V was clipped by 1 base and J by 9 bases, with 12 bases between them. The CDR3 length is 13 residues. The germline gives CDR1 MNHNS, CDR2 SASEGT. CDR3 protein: CASSEERQGSYTF. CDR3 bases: TGTGCCAGCAGTGAAGAGCGGCAGGGGAGCTACACCTTC.

CDR3 protein: CASSQEAPGSGNTIYF. The CDR3, as DNA: TGTGCCAGCAGCCAAGAAGCTCCAGGCTCAGGAAACACCATATATTTT. The chain uses TRBV4-2 and TRBJ1-3, with D unclear. Germline lookup yields CDR1 LGHNA and CDR2 YNFKEQ. Trimming removed 0 bases from V and 4 bases from J, with 13 bases in between. The CDR3 has 16 residues.

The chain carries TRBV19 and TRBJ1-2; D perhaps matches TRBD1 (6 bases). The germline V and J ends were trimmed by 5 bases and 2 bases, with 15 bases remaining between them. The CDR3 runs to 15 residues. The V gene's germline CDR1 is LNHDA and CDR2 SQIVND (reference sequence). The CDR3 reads CASSPPPGENYGYTF. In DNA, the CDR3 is TGTGCCAGTAGTCCGCCCCCAGGGGAGAACTATGGCTACACCTTC.

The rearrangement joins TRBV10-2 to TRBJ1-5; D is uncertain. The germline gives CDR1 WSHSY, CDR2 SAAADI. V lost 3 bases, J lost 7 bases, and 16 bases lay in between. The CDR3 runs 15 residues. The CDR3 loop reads CASSDRAKSGQPQHF. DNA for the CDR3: TGCGCCAGCAGTGATCGCGCCAAGTCGGGGCAGCCCCAGCATTTT.

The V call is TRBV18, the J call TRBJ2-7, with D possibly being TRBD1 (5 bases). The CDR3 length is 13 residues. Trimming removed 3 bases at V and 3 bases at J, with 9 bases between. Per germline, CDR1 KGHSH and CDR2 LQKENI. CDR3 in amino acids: CASSPTQDYEQYF. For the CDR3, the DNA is TGTGCCAGCTCACCCACACAGGACTACGAGCAGTACTTC.

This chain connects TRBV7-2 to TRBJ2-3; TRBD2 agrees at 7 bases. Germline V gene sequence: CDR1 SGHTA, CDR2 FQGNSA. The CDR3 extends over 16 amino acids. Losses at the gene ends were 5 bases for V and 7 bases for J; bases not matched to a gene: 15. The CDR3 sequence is CASSPREGAGEYTQYF. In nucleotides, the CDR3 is TGTGCCAGCAGCCCCCGCGAAGGGGCGGGGGAATATACGCAGTATTTT.

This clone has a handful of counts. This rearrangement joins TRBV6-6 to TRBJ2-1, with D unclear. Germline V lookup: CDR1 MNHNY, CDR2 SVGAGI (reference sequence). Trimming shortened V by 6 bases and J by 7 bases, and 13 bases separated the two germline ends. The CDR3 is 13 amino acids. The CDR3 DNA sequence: TGTGCCAGCAGCCTCCAGGTGCAGAATGAGCAGTTCTTC. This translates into CASSLQVQNEQFF.

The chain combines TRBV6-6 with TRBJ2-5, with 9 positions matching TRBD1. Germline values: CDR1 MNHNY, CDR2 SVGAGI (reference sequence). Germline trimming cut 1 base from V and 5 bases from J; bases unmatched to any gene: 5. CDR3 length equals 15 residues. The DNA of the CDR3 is TGTGCCAGCAGTTACTTGGGACAGGGCGCGGAGACCCAGTACTTC. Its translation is CASSYLGQGAETQYF.

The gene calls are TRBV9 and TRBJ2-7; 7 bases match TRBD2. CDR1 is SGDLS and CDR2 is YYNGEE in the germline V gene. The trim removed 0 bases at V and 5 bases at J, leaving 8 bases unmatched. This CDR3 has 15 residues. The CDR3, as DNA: TGTGCCAGCAGCGTAGGGGGAGGGTTTTGGAACGAGCAGTACTTC. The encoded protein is CASSVGGGFWNEQYF.

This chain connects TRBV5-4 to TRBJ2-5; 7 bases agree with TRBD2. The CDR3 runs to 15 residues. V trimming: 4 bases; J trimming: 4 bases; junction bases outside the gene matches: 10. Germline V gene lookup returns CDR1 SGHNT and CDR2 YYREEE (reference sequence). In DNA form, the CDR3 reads TGTGCCAGCAGCCCGGGGGAGGGCCGGGGAGAGACCCAGTACTTC. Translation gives CASSPGEGRGETQYF.

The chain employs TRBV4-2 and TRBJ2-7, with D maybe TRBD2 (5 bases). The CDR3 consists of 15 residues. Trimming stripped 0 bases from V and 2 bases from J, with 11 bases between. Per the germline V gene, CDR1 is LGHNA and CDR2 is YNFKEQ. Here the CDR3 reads CASSQDETGTYEQYF. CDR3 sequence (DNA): TGTGCCAGCAGCCAAGATGAGACGGGAACCTACGAGCAGTACTTC.

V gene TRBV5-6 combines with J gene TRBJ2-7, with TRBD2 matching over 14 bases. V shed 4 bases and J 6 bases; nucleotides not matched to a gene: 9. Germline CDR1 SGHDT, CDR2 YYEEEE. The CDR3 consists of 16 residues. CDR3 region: CASSTRAGLAGAEQYF. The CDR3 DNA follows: TGTGCCAGCAGCACGAGGGCGGGACTAGCGGGAGCCGAGCAGTACTTC.

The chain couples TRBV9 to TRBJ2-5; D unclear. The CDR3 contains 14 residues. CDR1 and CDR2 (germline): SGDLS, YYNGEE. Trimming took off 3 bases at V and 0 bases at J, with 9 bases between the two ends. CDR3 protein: CASSELEYQETQYF. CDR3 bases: TGTGCCAGCAGCGAGTTAGAGTACCAAGAGACCCAGTACTTC.

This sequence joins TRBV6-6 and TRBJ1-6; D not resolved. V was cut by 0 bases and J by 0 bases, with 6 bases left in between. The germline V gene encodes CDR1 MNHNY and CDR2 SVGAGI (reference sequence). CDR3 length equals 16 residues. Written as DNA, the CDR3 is TGTGCCAGCAGTTACTCAGCAAACTCCTATAATTCACCCCTCCACTTT. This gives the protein CASSYSANSYNSPLHF.

The CDR3 DNA reads as TGTGCCAGCAGCTCAACACTAGCGGGAGAAGAGACCCAGTACTTC. This sequence encodes CASSSTLAGEETQYF. The V gene is TRBV28, the J gene TRBJ2-5; the match to TRBD2 covers 11 bases. CDR1 is MDHEN and CDR2 is SYDVKM in the germline V gene. The V and J ends lost 6 bases and 3 bases, in that order; junction bases with no gene match: 6. The CDR3 covers 15 residues.

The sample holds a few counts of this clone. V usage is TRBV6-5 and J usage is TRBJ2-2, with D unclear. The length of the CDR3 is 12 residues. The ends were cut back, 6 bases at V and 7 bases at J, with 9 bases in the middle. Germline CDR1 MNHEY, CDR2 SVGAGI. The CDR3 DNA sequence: TGTGCCAGCAGGAGACAAGGCGGGGAGCTGTTTTTT. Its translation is CASRRQGGELFF.

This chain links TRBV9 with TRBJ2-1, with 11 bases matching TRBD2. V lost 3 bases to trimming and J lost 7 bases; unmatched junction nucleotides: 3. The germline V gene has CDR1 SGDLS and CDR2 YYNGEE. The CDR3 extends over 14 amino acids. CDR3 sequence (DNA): TGTGCCAGCAGCGAGACTAGCGGGAAGAATGAGCAGTTCTTC. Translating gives CASSETSGKNEQFF.

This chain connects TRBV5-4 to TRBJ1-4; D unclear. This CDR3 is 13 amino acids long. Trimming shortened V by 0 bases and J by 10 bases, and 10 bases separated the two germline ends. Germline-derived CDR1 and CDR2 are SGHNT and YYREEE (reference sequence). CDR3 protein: CASSLVSGGKLFF. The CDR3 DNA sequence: TGTGCCAGCAGCTTGGTTTCGGGAGGAAAACTGTTTTTT. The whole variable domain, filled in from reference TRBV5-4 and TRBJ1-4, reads ETGVTQSPTHLIKTRGQQVTLRCSSQSGHNTVSWYQQALGQGPQFIFQYYREEENGRGNFPPRFSGLQFPNYSSELNVNALELDDSALYLCASSLVSGGKLFFGSGTQLSVL.

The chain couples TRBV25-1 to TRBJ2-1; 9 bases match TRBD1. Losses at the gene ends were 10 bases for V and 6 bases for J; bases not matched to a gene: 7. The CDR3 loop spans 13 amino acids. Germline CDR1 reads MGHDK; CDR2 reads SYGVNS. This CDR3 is CAIAGTGTNEQFF. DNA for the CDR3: TGTGCCATCGCCGGGACAGGGACCAATGAGCAGTTCTTC.